This T cell receptor (beta chain) was found in a study of Ad26.COV2.S vaccination and SARS-CoV-2 variants. Treatment meaning: about 20 received Ad26.COV2.S at low or high dose, single or two shots; roughly five received placebo; per-sample allocation not given. After the first vaccine or placebo injection, samples were drawn on day 63. The sample came from a Boston adult aged 18-55 years. Wuhan-strain spike was delivered by a replication-incompetent Ad26 vector. TCRdb keeps only in-frame clones here, not all; method: immunoSEQ multiplex PCR. The sample shows roughly 240,000 clones, approximately 90% of them seen only once. The CDR3 sequence is 14 residues long. Trimming took 2 bases from V and 8 from J, leaving 12 bases between them. Germline V gene sequence: CDR1 MDHEN, CDR2 SYDVKM.

The sample consisted of peripheral blood, taken in a trial of Ad26.COV2.S vaccine versus placebo. This TCR was recovered from a person aged 18-65 years who received the Ad26.COV2.S COVID-19 vaccine or a placebo. This rearrangement joins TRBV28 to TRBJ2-2; D possibly corresponds to TRBD1 (5 bases). The CDR3, as DNA: TGTGCCAGCAGTTTAGCAGGGCCATGGGGGGAGCTGTTTTTT. Translating gives CASSLAGPWGELFF. Full variable domain (missing parts from reference TRBV28 and TRBJ2-2): DVKVTQSSRYLVKRTGEKVFLECVQDMDHENMFWYRQDPGLGLRLIYFSYDVKMKEKGDIPEGYSVSREKKERFSLILESASTNQTSMYLCASSLAGPWGELFFGEGSRLTVL.